This TCR beta chain was recovered during a study of T cells in Graves' hyperthyroidism and ophthalmopathy. About the research overall: Prior to any treatment, at the point of initial diagnosis, peripheral blood was collected.

Looked up from germline, CDR1 is DFQATT and CDR2 is SNEGSKA (reference sequence). The CDR3 totals 13 residues. Deletions cut 6 bases from V and 3 bases from J, with 11 bases between. Many counts were recorded for this clonotype. Researchers amplified the TCR beta CDR3 regions from RNA transcripts. First-round RT-PCR targeting the TCR CDR3 was performed with the HTBI primer set. Via MiXCR, TCRdb re-called the multiplex PCR reads, giving one row per CDR3 protein. The data show a few hundred thousand distinct CDR3 sequences, 14% seen once. Patients between 18 and 65 years old had hyperthyroidism, newly diagnosed and lasting under 2 months. Clinicians diagnosed patients from clinical symptoms, serum thyroxine and TRAb, thyroid ultrasound and orbital computed tomography.

The sample was blood. The clonotype comes from a woman aged 18-29 years with Graves' hyperthyroidism. V is TRBV20-1 and J is TRBJ1-4, with D maybe TRBD1 (6 bases). CDR3 in DNA: TGCAGTGCCGCGGGACAAGCTAATGAAAAACTGTTTTTT. Protein: CSAAGQANEKLFF.